Each of the 27 T cell receptor beta chains below was sequenced from the same sample in a study of T cell responses to AZD1222 COVID-19 vaccine. Assay: immunoSEQ multiplex PCR; the TCRdb copy retains only in-frame clones and omits some. The sample contains under 95,000 clones, approximately 88% of which appear only once. Source: peripheral blood, taken on day 0 of AZD1222 vaccination. These receptors originate from an adult in good health.

The gene calls are TRBV29-1 and TRBJ2-7; 8 nucleotides align to TRBD2. The CDR3 length is 15 residues. Trimming cost V 0 bases and J 7 bases; bases outside gene matches: 11. Germline V gives CDR1 SQVTM, CDR2 ANQGSEA. CDR3 sequence reads: CSVEDRSGIRGEQYF. CDR3 in DNA: TGCAGCGTTGAAGATCGTAGCGGGATCCGAGGTGAGCAGTACTTC.

The V call is TRBV24-1, the J call TRBJ1-2; weak D call: TRBD1 (6 bases). CDR3 size: 12 residues. Looked up from germline, CDR1 is KGHDR and CDR2 is SFDVKD. The V gene lost 7 bases and the J gene lost 2 bases, with 7 bases spanning the gap. The CDR3 nucleotides are TGTGCCACCAGCCAGGGGAACTATGGCTACACCTTC. Translating it yields CATSQGNYGYTF.

The chain employs TRBV5-4 and TRBJ2-1; 9 bases match TRBD1. This CDR3 is 15 amino acids long. The J segment lost 9 bases and the V segment lost 5 bases, leaving 12 bases of the junction unmatched. Looked up from germline, CDR1 is SGHNT and CDR2 is YYREEE (reference sequence). The chain's CDR3 is CASRELQGAISEQFF. As DNA, the CDR3 is TGTGCCAGCAGGGAGCTACAGGGGGCGATAAGTGAGCAGTTCTTC.

The chain carries TRBV7-3 and TRBJ1-6, with D possibly matching TRBD1 (5 bases). The CDR3 covers 14 residues. Per germline, CDR1 SGHTA and CDR2 FQGTGA. V lost 0 bases, J lost 8 bases, and 8 bases lay in between. CDR3 sequence reads: CASSLTVGDSPLHF. Here the CDR3 DNA reads TGTGCCAGCAGCTTAACGGTAGGGGATTCACCCCTCCACTTT.

The V call is TRBV12-3 or TRBV12-4, the J call TRBJ1-2; 12 bases align to TRBD1. The V gene end was trimmed by 6 bases and the J gene end by 8 bases; junction bases not matched to a gene: 4. The CDR3 runs 13 residues. CDR3 loop: CASSPGTGGGYTF. DNA of the CDR3: TGTGCCAGCAGCCCCGGGACAGGGGGCGGCTACACCTTC.

This chain connects TRBV6-6 to TRBJ1-6, with 7 nucleotides matching TRBD1. CDR3 length equals 15 residues. J was trimmed by 5 bases and V by 4 bases; bases with no gene match: 5. Germline V lookup: CDR1 MNHNY, CDR2 SVGAGI (reference sequence). CDR3 coding DNA: TGTGCCAGCAGTTCTGGACAGGTCCATAATTCACCCCTCCACTTT. Encoded protein: CASSSGQVHNSPLHF.

The chain employs TRBV15 and TRBJ1-4; tentative D call: TRBD1 (5 bases). The V and J ends lost 0 bases and 3 bases respectively, with 17 bases between them. Germline CDR1 is LNHNV and CDR2 is YYDKDF (reference sequence). The CDR3 spans 18 residues. This CDR3 is CATSRDDRHPRANEKLFF. The CDR3 DNA reads TGTGCCACCAGCAGAGATGATAGGCATCCCAGGGCTAATGAAAAACTGTTTTTT. The variable domain in full, completed from reference TRBV15 and TRBJ1-4, reads DAMVIQNPRYQVTQFGKPVTLSCSQTLNHNVMYWYQQKSSQAPKLLFHYYDKDFNNEADTPDNFQSRRPNTSFCFLDIRSPGLGDTAMYLCATSRDDRHPRANEKLFFGSGTQLSVL.

The V gene is TRBV30, the J gene TRBJ1-3; no clear D. V lost 7 bases, J lost 8 bases, and 18 bases lay in between. CDR3 length: 13 residues. Germline lookup yields CDR1 GTSNPN and CDR2 SVGIG (reference sequence). CDR3 in DNA: TGTGCCTTTTCGACATCGGCGTGGGACACCATATATTTT. Translated: CAFSTSAWDTIYF.

On this clone: One end of the junction varies from germline; a read error may be responsible. The chain is built from TRBV27 and TRBJ2-7; TRBD2 matches at 9 bases. Germline V CDR1 and CDR2: MNHEY, SMNVEV (reference sequence). There are 16 residues in the CDR3. The CDR3 region is CASSLSSTSGSYEQYF. For the CDR3, the DNA is TGTGCCAGCAGTCTATCCAGTACTAGCGGGTCCTACGAGCAGTACTTC.

CDR3 residues: CASSLYPGRDSPLHF. The CDR3, as DNA: TGTGCCAGCAGCTTATACCCAGGGCGGGATTCACCCCTCCACTTT. The chain links TRBV7-3 to TRBJ1-6; tentatively, D is TRBD1 (5 bases). The CDR3 length is 15 residues. V lost 2 bases and J lost 8, with 13 bases in between. Germline V gives CDR1 SGHTA, CDR2 FQGTGA. Filled out from reference TRBV7-3 and TRBJ1-6, the complete variable domain reads GAGVSQTPSNKVTEKGKYVELRCDPISGHTALYWYRQSLGQGPEFLIYFQGTGAADDSGLPNDRFFAVRPEGSVSTLKIQRTERGDSAVYLCASSLYPGRDSPLHFGNGTRLTVT.

As regards this clone: At one of its ends the junction is not consistent with the germline gene, which may arise from a read error. The rearrangement joins TRBV12-3 or TRBV12-4 to TRBJ2-1; D ambiguous. The CDR3 length is 12 residues. In DNA, the CDR3 is TGTGCCAGCAGTCATTCTCGGCTAGGCTGGGTCTTC. Translating it yields CASSHSRLGWVF.

This clone has a handful of counts. The genes are TRBV6-5 and TRBJ1-5; 7 nucleotides line up with TRBD1. Germline V gene data show CDR1 as MNHEY and CDR2 as SVGAGI. The CDR3 contains 13 residues. V shed 6 bases and J 7 bases; nucleotides not matched to a gene: 6. The CDR3 region has the DNA TGTGCCAGCAGCCGACAGGGTAGCCAGCCCCAGCATTTT. It specifies CASSRQGSQPQHF.

CDR3 amino acids: CASSLAALGTGANVLTF. CDR3 bases: TGTGCCAGCAGCTTGGCGGCTCTGGGAACTGGGGCCAACGTCCTGACTTTC. This chain links TRBV5-8 with TRBJ2-6, with D unclear. From germline, CDR1 is SGHTS and CDR2 YDEGEE. This CDR3 is built from 17 residues. V was clipped by 0 bases and J by 2 bases, with 12 bases between them.

The rearrangement links TRBV6-6 to TRBJ1-1; 7 bases are shared with TRBD1. Germline CDR1 reads MNHNY; CDR2 reads SVGAGI (reference sequence). The CDR3 runs 14 residues. After removal of 5 bases from V and 7 bases from J, the junction contained 10 bases not matched to a gene. CDR3 in amino acids: CASSLPQTGREAFF. The DNA of the CDR3 is TGTGCCAGCAGTCTACCACAGACAGGGCGTGAAGCTTTCTTT.

CDR3 loop: CASRGVANTGELFF. CDR3 bases: TGTGCCAGCAGGGGGGTGGCGAACACCGGGGAGCTGTTTTTT. This chain links TRBV7-8 with TRBJ2-2; TRBD1 or TRBD2 may be the D gene (5 bases each). V lost 6 bases and J lost 0, with 8 bases in between. The CDR3 runs 14 residues. CDR1 and CDR2 from the germline V gene are SGHVS and FQNEAQ.

The chain recombines TRBV28 with TRBJ1-5; possible D gene TRBD1, 5 bases. V was cut by 5 bases and J by 6 bases, with 20 bases left in between. Germline values: CDR1 MDHEN, CDR2 SYDVKM. The CDR3 totals 16 residues. CDR3 region: CASSPLRGSRIQPQHF. The DNA of the CDR3 is TGTGCCAGCAGTCCACTTAGGGGTTCCCGGATTCAGCCCCAGCATTTT.

The chain uses TRBV2 and TRBJ1-1; no clear D gene. Per the germline V gene, CDR1 is SNHLY and CDR2 is FYNNEI. This CDR3 has 12 amino acids. In DNA, the CDR3 is TGTGTCATAGGGCCCCTTAGCGCTGAAGCTTTCTTT. Its translation: CVIGPLSAEAFF.

V and J are TRBV18 and TRBJ2-5, with D tentatively TRBD2 (6 bases). CDR1 and CDR2 from the germline V gene are KGHSH and LQKENI. Trimming took off 4 bases at V and 2 bases at J, with 11 bases between the two ends. The CDR3 is 14 amino acids. The chain's CDR3 is CASSQRTIQETQYF. CDR3 in DNA: TGTGCCAGCTCACAGAGGACTATACAAGAGACCCAGTACTTC.

This clone showed up just once. The gene calls are TRBV9 and TRBJ1-3, with 7 bases lining up with TRBD1. Germline V gene sequence: CDR1 SGDLS, CDR2 YYNGEE. This CDR3 contains 15 residues. The trim removed 2 bases at V and 4 bases at J, leaving 6 bases unmatched. In DNA form, the CDR3 reads TGTGCCAGCAGCGTGACAGGGAAAAGCGGAAACACCATATATTTT. Its translation: CASSVTGKSGNTIYF.

The gene calls are TRBV6-1 and TRBJ2-5, with 7 bases identical to TRBD1. Unmatched junction bases numbered 6, after V lost 3 bases and J lost 2 bases. The V gene's germline CDR1 is MNHNS and CDR2 SASEGT. This CDR3 is built from 15 residues. The CDR3 bases are TGTGCCAGCAGTGAGGGACAGAGCCTGCAAGAGACCCAGTACTTC. Amino acids: CASSEGQSLQETQYF.

This chain joins TRBV11-3 and TRBJ1-5; the D is unclear. CDR3 length: 15 residues. Germline V gene lookup returns CDR1 SGHNT and CDR2 YENEEA. V was pared by 3 bases and J by 0 bases, with 9 bases between. The CDR3 loop reads CASSLVGYSNQPQHF. CDR3 bases: TGTGCCAGCAGCTTGGTGGGCTATAGCAATCAGCCCCAGCATTTT.

The J gene is TRBJ1-2, the V gene TRBV11-2; D possibly corresponds to TRBD1 (6 bases). Trimming left V 6 bases short and J 6 bases short, with 20 bases between. The CDR3 sequence is 15 residues long. Germline CDR1 and CDR2: SGHAT and FQNNGV. CDR3 region: CASRFSGVARDGYTF. In DNA form, the CDR3 reads TGTGCCAGCAGGTTTTCAGGGGTGGCGCGGGATGGCTACACCTTC. Combining the CDR3 with reference TRBV11-2 and TRBJ1-2 gives the whole variable domain EAGVAQSPRYKIIEKRQSVAFWCNPISGHATLYWYQQILGQGPKLLIQFQNNGVVDDSQLPKDRFSAERLKGVDSTLKIQPAKLEDSAVYLCASRFSGVARDGYTFGSGTRLTVV.

The chain combines TRBV6-5 with TRBJ2-1; maybe TRBD2 (5 bases). Germline CDR1 and CDR2: MNHEY and SVGAGI. This CDR3 contains 14 residues. V lost 2 bases, J lost 9 bases, and 14 bases lay in between. The CDR3 nucleotides are TGTGCCAGCAGTTACAACGGGGTGGAGAGTGAGCAGTTCTTC. Residues: CASSYNGVESEQFF.

The chain combines TRBV18 with TRBJ2-1; TRBD2 matches at 13 bases. This CDR3 contains 13 residues. Germline loops: CDR1 KGHSH, CDR2 LQKENI. V trimming: 3 bases; J trimming: 10 bases; junction bases outside the gene matches: 0. The CDR3 coding sequence is TGTGCCAGCTCACCGGGACTAGCGGGAGAGCAGTTCTTC. Residues: CASSPGLAGEQFF.

The chain links TRBV29-1 to TRBJ2-2; 7 bases match TRBD1. J was trimmed by 0 bases and V by 4 bases; bases with no gene match: 11. The CDR3 length is 17 residues. Per germline, CDR1 SQVTM and CDR2 ANQGSEA. The CDR3 here is CSVGKPLTGANTGELFF. The CDR3 nucleotides read TGCAGCGTTGGGAAACCACTTACAGGGGCGAACACCGGGGAGCTGTTTTTT.

J is TRBJ2-2 and V is TRBV9; 9 nucleotides line up with TRBD2. V lost 10 bases to trimming and J lost 0 bases; unmatched junction nucleotides: 19. Germline assignment: CDR1 SGDLS and CDR2 YYNGEE. This CDR3 comprises 19 residues. CDR3 sequence: CARGGGTAPSLSNTGELFF. The CDR3 DNA follows: TGTGCCCGCGGGGGGGGGACAGCCCCCTCTCTCTCGAACACCGGGGAGCTGTTTTTT.

The chain has TRBV27 and TRBJ2-5; 9 positions agree with TRBD2. CDR3 length: 17 residues. Germline V gene data show CDR1 as MNHEY and CDR2 as SMNVEV (reference sequence). Unmatched junction bases numbered 9, after V lost 2 bases and J lost 2 bases. The CDR3 nucleotides read TGTGCCAGCAGTTTAACCTCCCTGCTAGCGGGACAAGAGACCCAGTACTTC. It specifies CASSLTSLLAGQETQYF.